This TCR beta chain derives from a study of T cell responses to AZD1222 COVID-19 vaccine. Regarding the study as a whole: CD4 TCRs covered the whole spike, strongest at regions 160-218 and 743-854.

To note about this clone: Its specificity is unknown.

Sequencing used immunoSEQ multiplex PCR; TCRdb keeps in-frame clones, though not all of them. The sample lists under 150,000 clones; 92% were seen once. Germline V gene lookup returns CDR1 SGHRS and CDR2 YFSETQ. This CDR3 has 17 amino acids. The J segment lost 1 base and the V segment lost 4 bases, leaving 8 bases of the junction unmatched. This chain uses TRBV5-1 with TRBJ2-2; 9 bases line up with TRBD1. The material was peripheral blood, obtained on day 0 of AZD1222 vaccination. The TCR sequence derives from an adult in good health. CDR3 residues: CASSLSPGQGNTGELFF. In nucleotides, the CDR3 is TGCGCCAGCAGCCTATCACCGGGACAGGGGAACACCGGGGAGCTGTTTTTT.